This T cell receptor (beta chain) was found in a study of graft-versus-host responses after intestinal transplantation. Study details: Isolated intestinal, liver-intestinal, or multivisceral transplants had been given to the recipients.

Study results and caveats: Within the allografts of patients who had graft-donor T cell macrochimerism, graft-versus-host to host-versus-graft clonal ratios were high. Some GvH clones appeared in ileal mucosa or blood before recipient bone marrow.

Concerning this clone itself: The antigen is unknown.

The ends were cut back, 7 bases at V and 4 bases at J, with 14 bases in the middle. Germline V gene data show CDR1 as SQVTM and CDR2 as ANQGSEA. CDR3 length: 13 residues. Assay: immunoSEQ multiplex PCR; the TCRdb copy retains only in-frame clones and omits some. The data contain about 48,000 clones, nearly 95% of them seen just once; the ten biggest clones take up 2% to 3%. The source material was unstimulated CD4+ T cells sorted from spleen or lymph node cells, sampled before transplant. This clonotype was obtained from a human donor who was the organ donor for an intestinal transplant. The chain joins TRBV29-1 to TRBJ2-1; maybe TRBD2 (5 bases). For the CDR3, the DNA is TGCAGCGGACTATCTATTCCATACAATGAGCAGTTCTTC. Protein sequence: CSGLSIPYNEQFF.